This T cell receptor (beta chain) came from a study of CD4 and CD8 cells across lung adenocarcinoma regions. The patients had localized lung adenocarcinoma, a non-small cell subtype. Germline V gene sequence: CDR1 MNHEY, CDR2 SMNVEV (reference sequence). The CDR3 sequence is 13 residues long. TCRdb re-called the PCR reads through MiXCR, storing one row per CDR3 protein. The data contain about 23,000 distinct CDR3 sequences, about 50% of them seen just once; the ten biggest clones take up over 20%. This clonotype has just one count. The clonotype was recovered from a male donor with lung adenocarcinoma. The CD4 and CD8 labels of this study may be unreliable. The chain links TRBV27 to TRBJ2-1; D ambiguous. TRBJ2-7 matches the DNA end more closely, so the J call is doubtful. Material for sequencing was CD4+ T cells from the center of a lung tumor. In DNA form, the CDR3 reads TGTGCCAGCAGTTTGAGAGAGTCCTACGAGCAGTACTTC. This translates into CASSLRESYEQYF.